Reported below is one TCR beta chain. Germline loops: CDR1 MGHDK, CDR2 SYGVNS. The length of the CDR3 is 12 residues. J lost 7 bases, V lost 2 bases, and 2 bases had no gene match. Generated by immunoSEQ multiplex PCR, the TCRdb table keeps only in-frame clones and is missing some. The repertoire holds some 400,000 clones, with approximately 89% as singletons. This sample was included in a study of blood T cell repertoires in COVID-19. Looking at the study overall: Some COVID-19 samples were acute and others convalescent; all came from the United States, Italy and Spain.

The sequence was collected from a woman aged 30 to 39 who had recovered from COVID-19. The V and J genes are TRBV25-1 and TRBJ2-7; TRBD1 aligns across 7 bases. Material: PBMCs or T cells enriched from blood (not recorded which). Written as DNA, the CDR3 is TGTGCCAGCAGTGAAACAGGGGAAGAGCAGTACTTC. Its translation: CASSETGEEQYF.